The next 19 T cell receptor beta chains were all read from a single sample in a study of blood T cell repertoires in COVID-19. The data were produced by immunoSEQ multiplex PCR, yet TCRdb's version contains in-frame clones alone and is incomplete. The sample has tens of thousands of clones, around 90% seen once. The sample consisted of peripheral blood. These receptors were taken from a man aged 60-69 years with acute or convalescent COVID-19.

The chain carries TRBV4-1 and TRBJ1-1, with TRBD1 matching 7 bases. CDR1 and CDR2 from the germline V gene are MGHRA and YSYEKL. This CDR3 has 16 amino acids. Trimming at V came to 3 bases and at J to 4 bases, leaving 11 bases not matched to a gene. CDR3 sequence (DNA): TGCGCCAGCAGCCAGGAATGGACAGGAGTAGTCACTGAAGCTTTCTTT. Amino acid sequence: CASSQEWTGVVTEAFF.

This clone was observed a single time. The rearrangement uses TRBV2 and TRBJ2-3; TRBD2 matches 11 bases. Trimming cost V 7 bases and J 4 bases; bases outside gene matches: 13. Per the germline V gene, CDR1 is SNHLY and CDR2 is FYNNEI. CDR3 length: 17 amino acids. CDR3 bases: TGTGCCAGCATCTCCCGCTTAGCGGGGGGGCTGGCAGATACGCAGTATTTT. This translates into CASISRLAGGLADTQYF.

This chain uses TRBV9 with TRBJ2-3, with a tentative D call TRBD2 (5 bases). V lost 4 bases, J lost 3 bases, and 12 bases lay in between. Germline CDR1 reads SGDLS; CDR2 reads YYNGEE. The CDR3 is 14 amino acids. Here the CDR3 reads CASSPRVVTDTQYF. CDR3 in DNA: TGTGCCAGCAGCCCGCGGGTCGTGACAGATACGCAGTATTTT.

V gene TRBV4-2 combines with J gene TRBJ1-2; 7 nucleotides agree with TRBD1. The trim removed 1 base at V and 7 bases at J, leaving 6 bases unmatched. The CDR3 is 14 amino acids. Germline V gives CDR1 LGHNA, CDR2 YNFKEQ. This CDR3 is CASSQGGGVGGYTF. The CDR3 nucleotides are TGTGCCAGCAGCCAAGGAGGGGGCGTGGGTGGCTACACCTTC.

This clone was recorded once. The V gene is TRBV6-5, the J gene TRBJ2-5; D gene uncertain. The CDR3 has 12 residues. Trimming took off 5 bases at V and 2 bases at J, with 6 bases between the two ends. Germline loops: CDR1 MNHEY, CDR2 SVGAGI. The CDR3, as DNA: TGTGCCAGCAGTATTCTTCAAGAGACCCAGTACTTC. Encoded protein: CASSILQETQYF.

Here the CDR3 DNA reads TGTGCCAGCAGCTTTGAGAGGGCTAATGAAAAACTGTTTTTT. Amino acids: CASSFERANEKLFF. The chain is built from TRBV7-9 and TRBJ1-4; D is undetermined. This CDR3 has 14 amino acids. Germline V gene lookup returns CDR1 SEHNR and CDR2 FQNEAQ (reference sequence). V was pared by 3 bases and J by 3 bases, with 8 bases between.

This sequence joins TRBV18 and TRBJ2-6; D is possibly TRBD1 (7 bases). The CDR3 has 18 residues. Trimming cost V 2 bases and J 0 bases, with 14 bases left between them. Germline V gene lookup returns CDR1 KGHSH and CDR2 LQKENI. The chain's CDR3 is CASSPVGQGGSGANVLTF. DNA for the CDR3: TGTGCCAGCTCACCAGTTGGTCAGGGGGGCTCTGGGGCCAACGTCCTGACTTTC.

The chain carries TRBV5-1 and TRBJ1-2; 8 bases line up with TRBD1. The CDR3 consists of 14 residues. V lost 3 bases to trimming and J lost 4 bases; unmatched junction nucleotides: 5. CDR1 is SGHRS, CDR2 YFSETQ, per germline. CDR3 loop: CASSSGQGPYGYTF. In DNA form, the CDR3 reads TGCGCCAGCAGCTCCGGACAGGGTCCCTATGGCTACACCTTC. Combining the CDR3 with reference TRBV5-1 and TRBJ1-2 gives the whole variable domain KAGVTQTPRYLIKTRGQQVTLSCSPISGHRSVSWYQQTPGQGLQFLFEYFSETQRNKGNFPGRFSGRQFSNSRSEMNVSTLELGDSALYLCASSSGQGPYGYTFGSGTRLTVV.

This clone is a singleton in its sample. The chain employs TRBV5-6 and TRBJ2-2, with D tentatively TRBD2 (5 bases). The length of the CDR3 is 16 residues. Germline CDR1 and CDR2: SGHDT and YYEEEE. V was clipped by 5 bases and J by 0 bases, with 14 bases between them. CDR3 DNA sequence: TGTGCCAGCAGACTAGGTGCTTCCTCGAACACCGGGGAGCTGTTTTTT. This gives the protein CASRLGASSNTGELFF.

This rearrangement joins TRBV2 to TRBJ1-1; the D gene is possibly TRBD1 (6 bases). Trimming shortened V by 6 bases and J by 5 bases, and 13 bases separated the two germline ends. The CDR3 runs to 13 residues. Germline CDR1 is SNHLY and CDR2 is FYNNEI. The CDR3 reads CASSIRGGTEAFF. DNA for the CDR3: TGTGCCAGCAGCATAAGGGGGGGAACTGAAGCTTTCTTT.

The chain carries TRBV6-1 and TRBJ1-1; D is possibly TRBD1 (5 bases). With 0 bases removed from V and 5 bases from J, the gap between germline ends came to 7 bases. This CDR3 has 13 residues. Germline loops: CDR1 MNHNS, CDR2 SASEGT. In nucleotides, the CDR3 is TGTGCCAGCAGTGAAGCACGACAGACTGAAGCTTTCTTT. Encoded protein: CASSEARQTEAFF.

This rearrangement joins TRBV4-2 to TRBJ1-5; the D gene is possibly TRBD1 (6 bases). The CDR3 covers 15 residues. Trimming left V 6 bases short and J 7 bases short, with 19 bases between. Germline CDR1 LGHNA, CDR2 YNFKEQ. This CDR3 reads CASSPQTGQQQPQHF. In DNA form, the CDR3 reads TGTGCCAGCAGTCCCCAGACAGGACAGCAGCAGCCCCAGCATTTT.

CDR3 coding DNA: TGCGCCAGCAGCGATCCAGGGTTGTCCCCCTACGAGCAGTACTTC. Its translation is CASSDPGLSPYEQYF. The chain links TRBV5-1 to TRBJ2-7; tentatively, D is TRBD1 (5 bases). Germline lookup yields CDR1 SGHRS and CDR2 YFSETQ. The CDR3 is 15 amino acids. V dropped 4 bases and J dropped 2 bases, with 16 bases sitting between them.

The CDR3 protein is CSVVQGIYGYTF. CDR3 nucleotides: TGCAGCGTTGTTCAGGGAATCTATGGCTACACCTTC. This chain joins TRBV29-1 and TRBJ1-2; D might be TRBD1 (5 bases). From germline, CDR1 is SQVTM and CDR2 ANQGSEA. Trimming cost V 4 bases and J 4 bases, with 10 bases left between them. The CDR3 runs to 12 residues.

V is TRBV18 and J is TRBJ1-6, with a possible D match to TRBD1 (5 bases). There are 18 residues in the CDR3. The germline V gene has CDR1 KGHSH and CDR2 LQKENI. Trimming left V 5 bases short and J 7 bases short, with 24 bases between. The CDR3 protein is CASSIREVAGRVNSPLHF. CDR3 nucleotides: TGTGCCAGCTCAATTCGAGAAGTGGCGGGGCGGGTCAATTCACCCCTCCACTTT.

The chain joins TRBV12-3 or TRBV12-4 to TRBJ1-2; 7 nucleotides match TRBD1. Trimming cost V 5 bases and J 8 bases; bases outside gene matches: 5. This CDR3 region has 12 residues. The CDR3: CASSDRVFGYTF. The DNA for the CDR3 is TGTGCCAGCAGTGACAGGGTTTTCGGCTACACCTTC.

The gene calls are TRBV19 and TRBJ2-1; possible D gene TRBD1, 5 bases. The CDR3 is made up of 14 amino acids. CDR1 and CDR2 (germline): LNHDA, SQIVND (reference sequence). With 5 bases removed from V and 16 bases from J, the gap between germline ends came to 24 bases. The CDR3 loop is CASSLDGPLGAVFF. The CDR3 DNA is TGTGCCAGTAGTCTCGACGGGCCTTTAGGGGCAGTTTTCTTC.

The count of this clone is one. J is TRBJ1-1 and V is TRBV6-1; D is unresolved. Germline V gene sequence: CDR1 MNHNS, CDR2 SASEGT. V shed 2 bases and J shed 8 bases, with 6 bases lying between them. The CDR3 covers 11 residues. This chain's CDR3 is CASSEKREAFF. Here the CDR3 DNA reads TGTGCCAGCAGTGAAAAGAGGGAAGCTTTCTTT.

The chain is built from TRBV7-8 and TRBJ2-2; unclear D gene. The CDR3 has 14 residues. The V gene lost 2 bases and the J gene lost 4 bases, with 8 bases spanning the gap. In germline, CDR1 is SGHVS, CDR2 FQNEAQ. The CDR3 reads CASSLMVSTGELFF. The CDR3 nucleotides are TGTGCCAGCAGCTTAATGGTCAGCACCGGGGAGCTGTTTTTT.